The 7 T cell receptor beta chains listed next were all sequenced from one sample in a study of T cell responses to AZD1222 COVID-19 vaccine. Only in-frame clones appear in the TCRdb table, and some are missing; sequencing was by immunoSEQ multiplex PCR. The data hold around 120,000 clones, with 90% to 95% observed a single time. The sequenced sample was peripheral blood, obtained on day 0 of AZD1222 vaccination. These receptors originate from an adult in good health.

The V and J genes are TRBV24-1 and TRBJ2-1; D is unclear. Germline lookup yields CDR1 KGHDR and CDR2 SFDVKD. Trimming stripped 2 bases from V and 6 bases from J, with 4 bases between. The CDR3 covers 12 residues. As DNA, the CDR3 is TGTGCCACCAGTGATTATGGCAATGAGCAGTTCTTC. Its translation is CATSDYGNEQFF.

The chain carries TRBV6-5 and TRBJ2-3, with unresolved D. This CDR3 has 13 residues. V shed 9 bases and J shed 6 bases, with 16 bases lying between them. CDR1 is MNHEY and CDR2 is SVGAGI in the germline V gene. For the CDR3, the DNA is TGTGCCAGTTCCGGTGGCCCAAGGGATACGCAGTATTTT. Translating it yields CASSGGPRDTQYF.

The chain recombines TRBV19 with TRBJ2-1; the match to TRBD2 covers 10 bases. The CDR3 loop spans 18 amino acids. Per germline, CDR1 LNHDA and CDR2 SQIVND (reference sequence). J lost 8 bases, V lost 3 bases, and 16 bases had no gene match. CDR3 sequence: CASSIGSLAGALRDEQFF. CDR3 nucleotides: TGTGCCAGTAGTATTGGATCTCTAGCGGGAGCGTTAAGGGATGAGCAGTTCTTC.

The rearrangement uses TRBV2 and TRBJ2-7, with D possibly matching TRBD1 (6 bases). Germline CDR1 and CDR2: SNHLY and FYNNEI. V shed 9 bases and J shed 0 bases, with 12 bases lying between them. CDR3 size: 13 residues. The CDR3 loop reads CARTQTGSYEQYF. The CDR3 DNA reads as TGTGCCAGGACCCAGACAGGCTCCTACGAGCAGTACTTC.

The CDR3 sequence: CASSPQGQGYTF. The CDR3 DNA follows: TGTGCCAGTTCGCCACAAGGTCAGGGCTACACCTTC. The chain joins TRBV19 to TRBJ1-2; no clear D. The CDR3 length is 12 residues. Germline V lookup: CDR1 LNHDA, CDR2 SQIVND (reference sequence). V lost 8 bases to trimming and J lost 8 bases, with 15 bases between them.

V and J are TRBV10-3 and TRBJ2-2, with D perhaps matching TRBD1 (6 bases). The CDR3 spans 15 residues. The V and J ends lost 4 bases and 1 base respectively, with 10 bases between them. The germline gives CDR1 ENHRY, CDR2 SYGVKD. The CDR3 bases are TGTGCCATCAGTGGGGGGACACAGAACACCGGGGAGCTGTTTTTT. Residues: CAISGGTQNTGELFF.

The rearrangement uses TRBV19 and TRBJ1-2, with 7 bases that match TRBD1. Losses at the gene ends were 7 bases for V and 10 bases for J; bases not matched to a gene: 6. CDR3 length equals 11 residues. Germline CDR1 LNHDA, CDR2 SQIVND (reference sequence). The CDR3 loop is CASTKDRTYTF. Here the CDR3 DNA reads TGTGCCAGTACCAAGGACAGGACCTACACCTTC.